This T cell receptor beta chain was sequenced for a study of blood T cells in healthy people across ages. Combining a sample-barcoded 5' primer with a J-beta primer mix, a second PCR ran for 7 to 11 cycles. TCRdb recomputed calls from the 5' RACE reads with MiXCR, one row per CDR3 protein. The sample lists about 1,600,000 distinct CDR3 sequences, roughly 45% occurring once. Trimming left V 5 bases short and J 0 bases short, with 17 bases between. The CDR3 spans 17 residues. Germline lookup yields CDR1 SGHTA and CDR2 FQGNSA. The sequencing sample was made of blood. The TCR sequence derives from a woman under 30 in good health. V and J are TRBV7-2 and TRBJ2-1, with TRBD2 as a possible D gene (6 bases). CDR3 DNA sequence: TGTGCCAGCAGCCCCCGGACTAACGGGGGCTCCTACAATGAGCAGTTCTTC. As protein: CASSPRTNGGSYNEQFF.